Each of the 27 T cell receptor beta chains below was sequenced from the same sample in a study of blood T cell repertoires in COVID-19. Clones were read by immunoSEQ multiplex PCR, and TCRdb kept only the in-frame ones, dropping some. The profile covers roughly 340,000 clones, with under 95% appearing a single time and about 3.5% taken by the ten largest. The sequenced material came from peripheral blood. These TCRs come from a woman under 30 who had recovered from COVID-19.

This chain connects TRBV9 to TRBJ2-4; D might be TRBD1 (6 bases). The V end lost 0 bases, the J end lost 0 bases, and 25 bases lay between the germline ends. The germline V gene encodes CDR1 SGDLS and CDR2 YYNGEE. The CDR3 spans 21 residues. DNA of the CDR3: TGTGCCAGCAGCGTAGGCCCCAACATTGGGGGCTCGGATCGAGCCAAAAACATTCAGTACTTC. Translation: CASSVGPNIGGSDRAKNIQYF.

The V and J genes are TRBV12-3 or TRBV12-4 and TRBJ1-1; tentatively, D is TRBD1 (6 bases). V lost 10 bases and J lost 5, with 17 bases in between. The CDR3 runs 13 residues. As DNA, the CDR3 is TGTGCCACCCGTGTAGGACAGCGGACTGAAGCTTTCTTT. This encodes CATRVGQRTEAFF.

The chain recombines TRBV7-2 with TRBJ2-3; TRBD2 matches at 8 bases. The V gene's germline CDR1 is SGHTA and CDR2 FQGNSA. J was trimmed by 6 bases and V by 7 bases; bases with no gene match: 15. CDR3 length equals 16 residues. CDR3 coding DNA: TGTGCCAGCAACCCGACCCTCCGGGGGGGAGGGGATACGCAGTATTTT. Residues: CASNPTLRGGGDTQYF.

This chain connects TRBV9 to TRBJ2-3, with 8 bases aligning to TRBD1. Germline CDR1 and CDR2: SGDLS and YYNGEE. The V and J ends lost 6 bases and 6 bases, in that order; junction bases with no gene match: 12. CDR3 length: 15 amino acids. The CDR3 loop is CASTLGTGGGDTQYF. In DNA form, the CDR3 reads TGTGCCAGCACCCTGGGGACAGGAGGAGGGGATACGCAGTATTTT.

The V gene is TRBV5-4, the J gene TRBJ2-1; 7 nucleotides match TRBD2. CDR1 and CDR2 (germline): SGHNT, YYREEE (reference sequence). V was pared by 1 base and J by 8 bases, with 6 bases of the junction left unmatched. This CDR3 contains 14 residues. DNA of the CDR3: TGTGCCAGCAGCTTGAGCGGGAAGAGGGATGAGCAGTTCTTC. It specifies CASSLSGKRDEQFF. The full variable domain, rest sourced from reference TRBV5-4 and TRBJ2-1, is ETGVTQSPTHLIKTRGQQVTLRCSSQSGHNTVSWYQQALGQGPQFIFQYYREEENGRGNFPPRFSGLQFPNYSSELNVNALELDDSALYLCASSLSGKRDEQFFGPGTRLTVL.

The rearrangement uses TRBV5-5 and TRBJ2-7; D unresolved. CDR1 is SGHKS and CDR2 is YYEKEE in the germline V gene (reference sequence). V lost 2 bases and J lost 2, with 11 bases in between. This CDR3 region has 14 residues. Here the CDR3 DNA reads TGTGCCAGCAGCTTATCCACTCCTACCTACGAGCAGTACGTC. It specifies CASSLSTPTYEQYV.

The chain carries TRBV24-1 and TRBJ1-2; D perhaps matches TRBD1 (6 bases). The CDR3 covers 13 residues. The germline gives CDR1 KGHDR, CDR2 SFDVKD. Trimming pared 5 bases from V and 8 bases from J, leaving 14 bases between. As DNA, the CDR3 is TGTGCCACCAGTGCTACAGGGCTACAGGGCTACACCTTC. Translating it yields CATSATGLQGYTF.

V usage is TRBV7-2 and J usage is TRBJ2-1, with TRBD2 matching over 16 bases. The CDR3 sequence is 18 residues long. Unmatched junction bases numbered 13, after V lost 5 bases and J lost 9 bases. Germline assignment: CDR1 SGHTA and CDR2 FQGNSA. CDR3 sequence reads: CASSAPPGLAGGRSEQFF. CDR3 DNA: TGTGCCAGCAGCGCTCCTCCGGGACTAGCGGGAGGGAGGAGTGAGCAGTTCTTC. Supplemented by reference TRBV7-2 and TRBJ2-1, the full variable domain reads GAGVSQSPSNKVTEKGKDVELRCDPISGHTALYWYRQSLGQGLEFLIYFQGNSAPDKSGLPSDRFSAERTGGSVSTLTIQRTQQEDSAVYLCASSAPPGLAGGRSEQFFGPGTRLTVL.

The V call is TRBV5-1, the J call TRBJ2-1, with TRBD2 matching 8 bases. V trimming: 0 bases; J trimming: 1 base; junction bases outside the gene matches: 3. The germline V gene has CDR1 SGHRS and CDR2 YFSETQ. The CDR3 loop spans 16 amino acids. The CDR3 nucleotides read TGCGCCAGCAGCTTGGTCGGCGGGAGGTCCTACAATGAGCAGTTCTTC. Translation gives CASSLVGGRSYNEQFF.

This clone was detected only once. The chain uses TRBV11-3 and TRBJ2-1, with 11 bases identical to TRBD2. J was trimmed by 4 bases and V by 1 base; bases with no gene match: 6. The CDR3 totals 17 residues. CDR1 is SGHNT, CDR2 YENEEA, per germline. As DNA, the CDR3 is TGTGCCAGCAGCTTAGGGGGACTAGCGGACCTATACAATGAGCAGTTCTTC. It translates to CASSLGGLADLYNEQFF.

The J gene is TRBJ2-2, the V gene TRBV19, with D tentatively TRBD2 (6 bases). V lost 8 bases to trimming and J lost 4 bases, with 23 bases between them. From germline, CDR1 is LNHDA and CDR2 SQIVND (reference sequence). The CDR3 runs to 17 residues. For the CDR3, the DNA is TGTGCCAGTGCCTCCCGTGGACGGGAGATGGTCACCGGGGAGCTGTTTTTT. Protein sequence: CASASRGREMVTGELFF.

The rearrangement uses TRBV19 and TRBJ2-2; 11 bases match TRBD2. The CDR3 is 16 residues long. In germline, CDR1 is LNHDA, CDR2 SQIVND (reference sequence). The V and J ends lost 10 bases and 4 bases, in that order; junction bases with no gene match: 11. CDR3 region: CATSPGLAERTGELFF. DNA for the CDR3: TGTGCCACCTCACCGGGACTAGCGGAACGCACCGGGGAGCTGTTTTTT.

The rearrangement uses TRBV4-1 and TRBJ1-2; maybe TRBD1 (5 bases). Germline V gene lookup returns CDR1 MGHRA and CDR2 YSYEKL. There are 15 residues in the CDR3. V lost 4 bases, J lost 0 bases, and 12 bases lay in between. The CDR3 loop reads CASSLDQQANYGYTF. CDR3 bases: TGCGCCAGCAGCCTGGATCAACAGGCTAACTATGGCTACACCTTC.

The V gene is TRBV29-1, the J gene TRBJ1-2; D call uncertain. Per germline, CDR1 SQVTM and CDR2 ANQGSEA. The CDR3 covers 10 residues. V was clipped by 8 bases and J by 7 bases, with 11 bases between them. The CDR3 region has the DNA TGCAGCACCTGGACTACTGGCTACACCTTC. It specifies CSTWTTGYTF.

The rearrangement links TRBV11-3 to TRBJ2-7; 12 bases line up with TRBD2. This CDR3 comprises 15 residues. V was clipped by 5 bases and J by 3 bases; unmatched bases: 5. The germline CDR1 and CDR2 sequences are SGHNT and YENEEA. CDR3 residues: CASSTRTSGNYEQYV. For the CDR3, the DNA is TGTGCCAGCAGCACCCGGACTAGCGGGAACTACGAGCAGTACGTC.

The table lists this clone with a count of one. V gene TRBV9 combines with J gene TRBJ2-3, with 9 bases aligning to TRBD2. The germline V gene encodes CDR1 SGDLS and CDR2 YYNGEE. V was pared by 4 bases and J by 2 bases, with 5 bases of the junction left unmatched. The CDR3 spans 15 residues. The CDR3 is CASSSSGRPTDTQYF. DNA of the CDR3: TGTGCCAGCAGCTCAAGCGGGAGGCCCACAGATACGCAGTATTTT.

In this sample, this clone turned up once. The chain joins TRBV5-6 to TRBJ2-7, with D perhaps TRBD2 (6 bases). In germline, CDR1 is SGHDT, CDR2 YYEEEE. The CDR3 has 14 residues. Trimming stripped 6 bases from V and 1 base from J, with 14 bases between. CDR3 in amino acids: CASTKTLASYEQYV. For the CDR3, the DNA is TGTGCCAGCACCAAGACACTAGCTTCCTACGAGCAGTACGTC.

The V gene is TRBV3-1 (or the pseudogene TRBV3-2), the J gene TRBJ1-2; 12 nucleotides agree with TRBD1. The junction had 9 bases not matched to a gene; V was cut back by 0 bases and J by 4 bases. The CDR3 contains 18 residues. CDR1 and CDR2 (germline): LGHDT, YNNKEL (reference sequence). CDR3 residues: CASSQDGTGGGTVYGYTF. The CDR3 DNA reads as TGTGCCAGCAGCCAAGATGGGACAGGGGGCGGTACGGTCTATGGCTACACCTTC.

The J gene is TRBJ2-2, the V gene TRBV27, with TRBD1 matching over 7 bases. Germline V lookup: CDR1 MNHEY, CDR2 SMNVEV (reference sequence). V trimming: 5 bases; J trimming: 4 bases; junction bases outside the gene matches: 4. CDR3 length: 14 residues. The CDR3 DNA sequence: TGTGCCAGCAGTCCGGACAGGAGCACCGGGGAGCTGTTTTTT. Translation gives CASSPDRSTGELFF.

The chain joins TRBV11-3 to TRBJ1-1; 7 bases match TRBD1. V was clipped by 1 base and J by 5 bases; unmatched bases: 22. Germline assignment: CDR1 SGHNT and CDR2 YENEEA. The CDR3 contains 20 residues. In nucleotides, the CDR3 is TGTGCCAGCAGCTTAGGCTTCACCGTCAGGAACGACAGGGTCGAAACTGAAGCTTTCTTT. Amino acids: CASSLGFTVRNDRVETEAFF.

The chain has TRBV3-1 (or the pseudogene TRBV3-2) and TRBJ2-1; D is possibly TRBD1 (6 bases). This CDR3 spans 13 amino acids. The V end was cut by 4 bases, the J end by 7 bases, with 11 bases between. CDR1 is LGHDT, CDR2 YNNKEL, per germline (reference sequence). CDR3: CASSPLTGNEQFF. In nucleotides, the CDR3 is TGTGCCAGCAGCCCCTTGACAGGTAATGAGCAGTTCTTC.

This rearrangement joins TRBV21-1 to TRBJ2-1; the table's TRBD2 call for D was not verified on the DNA. TRBV21-1 is a known pseudogene. CDR3 length: 15 residues. Here the CDR3 reads CASNIGRAHPNEQFF. The CDR3 DNA is TGTGCCAGCAACATCGGGAGGGCCCACCCGAATGAGCAGTTCTTC.

The genes are TRBV12-5 and TRBJ1-5; D is unclear. This CDR3 region has 14 residues. V was pared by 3 bases and J by 3 bases, with 9 bases between. Looked up from germline, CDR1 is LGHNT and CDR2 is FRNRAP. The CDR3 DNA is TGTGCTAGTGGTTTCTCAGGTTACAATCAGCCCCAGCATTTT. This encodes CASGFSGYNQPQHF.

The chain combines TRBV6-2 or TRBV6-3 with TRBJ2-5; perhaps TRBD1 as D (5 bases). Trimming removed 4 bases from V and 4 bases from J, with 10 bases in between. CDR3 length: 13 residues. Looked up from germline, CDR1 is MNHEY and CDR2 is SVGEGT. CDR3 sequence reads: CASSSGLGETQYF. CDR3 in DNA: TGTGCCAGCAGTTCAGGGCTAGGAGAGACCCAGTACTTC.

This chain joins TRBV28 and TRBJ1-6; 7 bases map to TRBD1. The length of the CDR3 is 13 residues. The junction had 3 bases not matched to a gene; V was cut back by 6 bases and J by 7 bases. CDR1 and CDR2 (germline): MDHEN, SYDVKM. CDR3 sequence: CASRRTGNSPLHF. CDR3 sequence (DNA): TGTGCCAGCAGACGGACAGGCAATTCACCCCTCCACTTT.

A single count supports this clone. This chain joins TRBV5-4 and TRBJ2-7, with D possibly being TRBD1 (6 bases). The germline V gene encodes CDR1 SGHNT and CDR2 YYREEE (reference sequence). The ends were cut back, 4 bases at V and 2 bases at J, with 16 bases in the middle. This CDR3 has 15 amino acids. Here the CDR3 DNA reads TGTGCCAGCAGCCCAAATGCAGGGGACACCTACGAGCAGTACGTC. Translation gives CASSPNAGDTYEQYV.

The V gene is TRBV10-3, the J gene TRBJ2-3; 7 bases line up with TRBD2. The V and J ends lost 6 bases and 2 bases, in that order; junction bases with no gene match: 5. Per the germline V gene, CDR1 is ENHRY and CDR2 is SYGVKD. The CDR3 contains 14 residues. The CDR3 loop is CAIRKTSFTDTQYF. In DNA, the CDR3 is TGTGCCATCAGGAAGACTAGCTTCACAGATACGCAGTATTTT.